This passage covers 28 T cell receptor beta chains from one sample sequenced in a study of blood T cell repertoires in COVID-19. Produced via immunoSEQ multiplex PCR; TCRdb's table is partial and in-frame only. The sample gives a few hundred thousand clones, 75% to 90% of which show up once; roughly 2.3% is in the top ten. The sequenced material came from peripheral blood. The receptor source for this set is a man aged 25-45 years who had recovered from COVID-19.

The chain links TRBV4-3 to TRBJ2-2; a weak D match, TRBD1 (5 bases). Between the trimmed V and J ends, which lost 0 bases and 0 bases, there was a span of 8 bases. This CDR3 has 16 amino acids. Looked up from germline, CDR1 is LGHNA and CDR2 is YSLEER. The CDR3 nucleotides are TGCGCCAGCAGCCAAGAAGGCAGGGCGAACACCGGGGAGCTGTTTTTT. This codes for CASSQEGRANTGELFF.

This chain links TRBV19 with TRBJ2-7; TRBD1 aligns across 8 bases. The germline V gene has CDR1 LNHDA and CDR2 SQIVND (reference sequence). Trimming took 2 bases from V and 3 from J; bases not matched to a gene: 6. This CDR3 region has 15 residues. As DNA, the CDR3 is TGTGCCAGTAGTATATTGGGACAGGAGCTCTACGAGCAGTACTTC. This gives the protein CASSILGQELYEQYF.

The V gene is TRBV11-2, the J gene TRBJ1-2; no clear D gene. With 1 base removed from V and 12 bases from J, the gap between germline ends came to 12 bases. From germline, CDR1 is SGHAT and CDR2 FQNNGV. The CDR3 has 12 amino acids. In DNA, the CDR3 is TGTGCCAGCAGCTTAGGTCCGGGAGCGGACACCTTC. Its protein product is CASSLGPGADTF.

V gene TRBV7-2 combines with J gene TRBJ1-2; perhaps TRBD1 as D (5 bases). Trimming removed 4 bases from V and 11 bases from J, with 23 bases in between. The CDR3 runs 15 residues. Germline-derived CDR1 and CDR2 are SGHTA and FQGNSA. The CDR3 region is CASSWRGAQNSGYTF. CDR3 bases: TGTGCCAGCAGCTGGCGGGGCGCTCAGAATAGCGGGTACACCTTC.

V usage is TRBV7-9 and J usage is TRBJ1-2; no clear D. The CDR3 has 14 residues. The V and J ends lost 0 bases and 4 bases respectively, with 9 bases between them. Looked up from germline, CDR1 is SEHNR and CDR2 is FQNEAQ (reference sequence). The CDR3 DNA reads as TGTGCCAGCAGCTTAGCGCACGGGTCCTATGGCTACACCTTC. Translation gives CASSLAHGSYGYTF.

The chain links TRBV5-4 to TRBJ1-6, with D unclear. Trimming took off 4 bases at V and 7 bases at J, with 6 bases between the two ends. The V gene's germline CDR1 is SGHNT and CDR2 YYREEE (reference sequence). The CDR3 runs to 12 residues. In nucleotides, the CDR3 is TGTGCCAGCAGCCTGTTAAATTCACCCCTCCACTTT. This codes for CASSLLNSPLHF.

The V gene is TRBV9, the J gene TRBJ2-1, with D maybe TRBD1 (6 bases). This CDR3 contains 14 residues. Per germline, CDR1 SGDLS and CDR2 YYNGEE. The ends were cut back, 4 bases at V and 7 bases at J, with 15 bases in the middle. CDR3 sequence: CASSTRQAPNEQFF. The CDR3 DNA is TGTGCCAGCAGCACCCGACAGGCTCCGAATGAGCAGTTCTTC.

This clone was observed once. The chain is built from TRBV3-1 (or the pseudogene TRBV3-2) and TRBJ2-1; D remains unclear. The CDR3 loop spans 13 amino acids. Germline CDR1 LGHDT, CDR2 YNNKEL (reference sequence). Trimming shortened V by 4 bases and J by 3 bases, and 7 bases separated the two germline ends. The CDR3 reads CASSPASYNEQFF. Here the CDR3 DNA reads TGTGCCAGCAGCCCGGCTAGCTACAATGAGCAGTTCTTC.

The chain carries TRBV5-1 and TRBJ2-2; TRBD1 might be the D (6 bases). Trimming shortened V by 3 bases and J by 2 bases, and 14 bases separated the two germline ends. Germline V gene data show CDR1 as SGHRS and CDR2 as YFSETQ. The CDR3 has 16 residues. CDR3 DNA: TGCGCCAGCAGCTGGATGGGGACACAAAACACCGGGGAGCTGTTTTTT. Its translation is CASSWMGTQNTGELFF.

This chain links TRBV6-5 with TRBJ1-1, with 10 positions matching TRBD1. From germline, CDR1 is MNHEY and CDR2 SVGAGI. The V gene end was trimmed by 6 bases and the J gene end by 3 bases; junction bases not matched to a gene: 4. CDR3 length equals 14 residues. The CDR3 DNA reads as TGTGCCAGCAGGGACAGGGGGGCACACACTGAAGCTTTCTTT. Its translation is CASRDRGAHTEAFF.

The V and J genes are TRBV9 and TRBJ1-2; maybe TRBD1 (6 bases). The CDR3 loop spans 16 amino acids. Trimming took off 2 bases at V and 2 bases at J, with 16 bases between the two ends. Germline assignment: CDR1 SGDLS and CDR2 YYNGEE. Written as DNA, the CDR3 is TGTGCCAGCAGCGTGCTTTCTCAGGGGTCGAACTATGGCTACACCTTC. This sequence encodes CASSVLSQGSNYGYTF.

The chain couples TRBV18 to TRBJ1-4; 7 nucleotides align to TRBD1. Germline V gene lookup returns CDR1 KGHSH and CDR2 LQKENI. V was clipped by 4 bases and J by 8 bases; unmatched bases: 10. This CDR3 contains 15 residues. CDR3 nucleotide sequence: TGTGCCAGCTCACGCCCCGGGACAGCGGAGGAAAAACTGTTTTTT. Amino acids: CASSRPGTAEEKLFF.

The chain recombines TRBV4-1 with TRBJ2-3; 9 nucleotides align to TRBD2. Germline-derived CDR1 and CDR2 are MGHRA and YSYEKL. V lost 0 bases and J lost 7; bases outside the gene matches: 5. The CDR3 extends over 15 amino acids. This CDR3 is CASSQEPAGGHTQYF. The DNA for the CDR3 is TGCGCCAGCAGCCAAGAACCAGCGGGGGGCCATACGCAGTATTTT.

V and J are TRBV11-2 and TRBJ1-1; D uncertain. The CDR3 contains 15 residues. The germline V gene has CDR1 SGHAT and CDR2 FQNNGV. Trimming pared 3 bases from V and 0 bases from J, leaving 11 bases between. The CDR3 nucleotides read TGTGCCAGCAGCTTCCTAATCACCATGAACACTGAAGCTTTCTTT. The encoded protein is CASSFLITMNTEAFF.

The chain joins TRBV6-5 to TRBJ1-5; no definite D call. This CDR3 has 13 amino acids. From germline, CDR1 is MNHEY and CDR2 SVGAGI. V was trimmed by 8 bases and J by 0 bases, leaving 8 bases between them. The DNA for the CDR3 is TGTGCCAGCCACTATGGTAGCAATCAGCCCCAGCATTTT. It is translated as CASHYGSNQPQHF.

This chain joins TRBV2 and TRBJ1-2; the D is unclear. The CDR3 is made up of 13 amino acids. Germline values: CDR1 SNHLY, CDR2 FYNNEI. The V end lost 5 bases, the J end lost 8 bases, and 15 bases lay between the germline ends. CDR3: CASSSGTSPGYTF. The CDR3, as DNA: TGTGCCAGCAGTTCGGGAACGTCCCCCGGCTACACCTTC.

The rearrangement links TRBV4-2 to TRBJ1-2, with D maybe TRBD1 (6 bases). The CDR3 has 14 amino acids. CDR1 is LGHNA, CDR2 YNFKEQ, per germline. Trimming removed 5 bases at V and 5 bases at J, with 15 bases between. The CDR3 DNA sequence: TGTGCCAGCAGCGGTCCAGGGGTCGCTTATGGCTACACCTTC. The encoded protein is CASSGPGVAYGYTF.

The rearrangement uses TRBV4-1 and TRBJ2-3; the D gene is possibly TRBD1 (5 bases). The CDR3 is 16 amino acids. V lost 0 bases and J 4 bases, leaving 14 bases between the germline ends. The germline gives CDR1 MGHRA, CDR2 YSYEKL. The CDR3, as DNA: TGCGCCAGCAGCCAAGATGGGCACTGGGGCCCAGATACGCAGTATTTT. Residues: CASSQDGHWGPDTQYF.

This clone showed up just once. The CDR3 DNA follows: TGTGCCAGCTCACCAAATAGACTAAGCAACAATGAAAAACTGTTTTTT. Its protein product is CASSPNRLSNNEKLFF. This chain connects TRBV18 to TRBJ1-4; D gene uncertain. Trimming cost V 2 bases and J 5 bases, with 15 bases left between them. CDR1 is KGHSH, CDR2 LQKENI, per germline. The CDR3 contains 16 residues.

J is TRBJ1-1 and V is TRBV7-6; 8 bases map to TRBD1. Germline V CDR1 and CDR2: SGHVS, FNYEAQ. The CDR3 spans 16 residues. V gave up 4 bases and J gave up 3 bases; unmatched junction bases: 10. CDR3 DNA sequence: TGTGCCAGCAGCTCTGACCCCCCAGGGGGCGACACTGAAGCTTTCTTT. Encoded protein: CASSSDPPGGDTEAFF.

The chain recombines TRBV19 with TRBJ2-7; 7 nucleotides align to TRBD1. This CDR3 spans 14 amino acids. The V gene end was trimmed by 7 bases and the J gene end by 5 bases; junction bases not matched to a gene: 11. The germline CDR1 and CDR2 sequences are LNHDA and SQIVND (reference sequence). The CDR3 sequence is CASTQTGVSHEQYF. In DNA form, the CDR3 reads TGTGCCAGTACCCAAACAGGGGTTAGCCACGAGCAGTACTTC.

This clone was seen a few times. The CDR3 DNA follows: TGTGCCAGCAGTTTTCGGGGAGCGGGGGCGCCCCTGAACACCGGGGAGCTGTTTTTT. Protein product: CASSFRGAGAPLNTGELFF. This sequence joins TRBV6-2 or TRBV6-3 and TRBJ2-2; 8 nucleotides agree with TRBD2. Germline trimming cut 4 bases from V and 1 base from J; bases unmatched to any gene: 14. CDR3 length equals 19 residues. In germline, CDR1 is MNHEY, CDR2 SVGEGT.

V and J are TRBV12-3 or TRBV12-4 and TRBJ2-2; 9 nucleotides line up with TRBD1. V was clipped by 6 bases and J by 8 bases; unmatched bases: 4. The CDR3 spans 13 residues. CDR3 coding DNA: TGTGCCAGCAGACAGGGGGCTTTTGGGGAGCTGTTTTTT. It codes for CASRQGAFGELFF.

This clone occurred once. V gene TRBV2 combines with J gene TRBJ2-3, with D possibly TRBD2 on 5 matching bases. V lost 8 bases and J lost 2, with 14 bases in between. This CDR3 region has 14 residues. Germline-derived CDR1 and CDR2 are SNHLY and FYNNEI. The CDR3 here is CASFGGRFTDTQYF. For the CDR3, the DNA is TGTGCCAGCTTCGGCGGGCGCTTCACAGATACGCAGTATTTT.

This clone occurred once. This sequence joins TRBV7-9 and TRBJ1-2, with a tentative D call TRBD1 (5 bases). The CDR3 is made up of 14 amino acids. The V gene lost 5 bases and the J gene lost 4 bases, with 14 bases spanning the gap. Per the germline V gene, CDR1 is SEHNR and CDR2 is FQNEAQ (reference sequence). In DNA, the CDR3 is TGTGCCAGCAGCCCCTTCAAGGGGATCTATGGCTACACCTTC. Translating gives CASSPFKGIYGYTF.

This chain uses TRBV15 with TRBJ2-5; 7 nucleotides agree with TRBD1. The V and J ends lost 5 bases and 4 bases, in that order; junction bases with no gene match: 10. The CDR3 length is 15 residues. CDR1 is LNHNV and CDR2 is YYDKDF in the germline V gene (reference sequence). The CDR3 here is CATSDTDHRGETQYF. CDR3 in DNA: TGTGCCACCAGCGATACCGATCACAGGGGAGAGACCCAGTACTTC.

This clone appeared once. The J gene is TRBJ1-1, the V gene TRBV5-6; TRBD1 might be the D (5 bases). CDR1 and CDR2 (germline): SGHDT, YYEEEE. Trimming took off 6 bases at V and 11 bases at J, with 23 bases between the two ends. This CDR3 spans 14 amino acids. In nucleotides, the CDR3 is TGTGCCAGCACCGGGGGGAAAACTTGGAATCTCGCTTTCTTT. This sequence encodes CASTGGKTWNLAFF.

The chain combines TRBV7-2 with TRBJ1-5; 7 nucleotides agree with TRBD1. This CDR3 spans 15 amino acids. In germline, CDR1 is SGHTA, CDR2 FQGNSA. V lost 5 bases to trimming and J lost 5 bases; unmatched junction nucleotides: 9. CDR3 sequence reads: CASSGQANLHQPQHF. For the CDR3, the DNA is TGTGCCAGCAGCGGACAGGCGAACCTTCATCAGCCCCAGCATTTT.